Listed below are T cell receptor beta chains from one sample, sequenced in a study of blood T cells in healthy people across ages. One entry per CDR3 protein, called by TCRdb with MiXCR from the 5' RACE reads. The table has hundreds of thousands of distinct CDR3 sequences, 21% seen once. Material: blood. These receptors all come from a man in his 70s in good health. CDR3s include the opening cysteine and the closing phenylalanine or tryptophan. D genes are given only for firm matches. Only some rows state a clone size, as once, few, many or a class for expanded clones.

d_call	cdr3_length	v_call	j_call	clone_size	cdr3_nt	cdr3_aa
.	15	TRBV3-1	TRBJ2-5	.	TGTGCCAGCAGCCAAGTAATCAGGGGAGGCGAGACCCAGTACTTC	CASSQVIRGGETQYF
.	13	TRBV5-1	TRBJ2-7	.	TGCGCCAGCAGCTTGGCCTGGGGTCGGGAGCAGTACTTC	CASSLAWGREQYF
TRBD1	15	TRBV4-1	TRBJ1-1	.	TGCGCCAGCAGCAAGGGACAGGGGGCAGTCGCTGAAGCTTTCTTT	CASSKGQGAVAEAFF
.	15	TRBV7-6	TRBJ1-1	.	TGTGCCAGCAGCTTAGCGGGACGGGTGAACACTGAAGCTTTCTTT	CASSLAGRVNTEAFF
TRBD1	16	TRBV7-2	TRBJ1-1	.	TGTGCCAGCAGCTTATCGGACAGGGAGTCGAACACTGAAGCTTTCTTT	CASSLSDRESNTEAFF
.	14	TRBV10-1	TRBJ1-5	few	TGCGCCAGCAGTGAGTCGAGAATCGCAGATACGCAGCATTTT	CASSESRIADTQHF
.	15	TRBV20-1	TRBJ2-7	.	TGCAGTGCTAGAGACACTAGGCGCGGATCCTACGAGCAGTACTTC	CSARDTRRGSYEQYF
TRBD1	14	TRBV3-1	TRBJ1-1	few	TGTGCCAGCAGCCAAGGACAGGGCGACACTGAAGCTTTCTTT	CASSQGQGDTEAFF
TRBD1	15	TRBV7-8	TRBJ2-5	.	TGTGCCAGCAGCTTAGAGGGACAGCTTTCGACAAAGCAGTACTTC	CASSLEGQLSTKQYF
TRBD1	12	TRBV25-1	TRBJ1-2	few	TGTGCCAGCAGTCGGACAGGGGGCGGCTACACCTTC	CASSRTGGGYTF
TRBD1	17	TRBV18	TRBJ1-3	.	TGTGCCAGCTCACCCGGACAGGGGCCCCGCTCTGGAAACACCATATATTTT	CASSPGQGPRSGNTIYF
TRBD1	14	TRBV28	TRBJ2-7	.	TGTGCCAGCGGTCCAGGACAGGGCCCCTACGAGCAGTACTTC	CASGPGQGPYEQYF
.	16	TRBV4-2	TRBJ1-4	.	TGTGCCAGCAGCCAAGTTGGGGGCGGGGGTAATGAAAAACTGTTTTTT	CASSQVGGGGNEKLFF
TRBD2	16	TRBV12-3/TRBV12-4	TRBJ2-7	few	TGTGCCAGCAGTCCCGAAGGACTAGCGGGAGCTTACGAGCAGTACTTC	CASSPEGLAGAYEQYF
TRBD2	16	TRBV20-1	TRBJ2-1	few	TGCAGTGCTAGAGATATCTCGGGAGGCGCCTACAATGAGCAGTTCTTC	CSARDISGGAYNEQFF
.	13	TRBV10-3	TRBJ1-1	.	TGTGCCATCATGCAGGGCTTGAACACTGGAGCTTTCTTT	CAIMQGLNTGAFF
.	12	TRBV5-1	TRBJ2-1	.	TGCGCCAGCAGCTTGTCCCACAATGAGCAGTTCTTC	CASSLSHNEQFF
.	14	TRBV20-1	TRBJ2-5	few	TGCAGTGCCCCATGGCCGAGCGGGTCCGAGACCCAGTACTTC	CSAPWPSGSETQYF
TRBD2	15	TRBV20-1	TRBJ2-1	.	TGCAGTGCGCTCCGCGGGAGGGCGGTCTACAATGAGCAGTTCTTC	CSALRGRAVYNEQFF
.	15	TRBV7-9	TRBJ2-3	once	TGTGCCAGCAGCTTACAGGGTGGTGGGGCAGATACGCAGTATTTT	CASSLQGGGADTQYF
.	16	TRBV19	TRBJ1-5	once	TGTGCCAGTAGTATAGGACCGGGGGGGACCAATCAGCCCCAGCATTTT	CASSIGPGGTNQPQHF
TRBD2	13	TRBV7-9	TRBJ2-5	many	TGTGCCAGCAGCCCAGCGGGATTAGAGACCCAGTACTTC	CASSPAGLETQYF
.	14	TRBV25-1	TRBJ2-2	many	TGTGCCAGCAGGGCGGGACTGAACACCGGGGAGCTGTTTTTT	CASRAGLNTGELFF
TRBD2	15	TRBV7-6	TRBJ2-2	.	TGTGCCAGCAGCTTATCAGCGGGAGTGGTCGGGGAGCTGTTTTTT	CASSLSAGVVGELFF
.	16	TRBV5-6	TRBJ2-2	.	TGTGCCAGCAGCTTCATTTGGGACGCGGCTACCGGGGAGCTGTTTTTT	CASSFIWDAATGELFF
.	13	TRBV2	TRBJ2-3	.	TGTGCCAGCAAAAGGGGCGAGACAGATACGCAGTATTTT	CASKRGETDTQYF
TRBD1	17	TRBV5-6	TRBJ2-1	.	TGTGCCAGCAGCTCCGGGGACAGGGCTGGCTCCTACAATGAGCAGTTCTTC	CASSSGDRAGSYNEQFF
.	16	TRBV6-1	TRBJ2-5	.	TGTGCCAGCAGCCAGGGGGGGTTTCAGAAGGAAGAGACCCAGTACTTC	CASSQGGFQKEETQYF